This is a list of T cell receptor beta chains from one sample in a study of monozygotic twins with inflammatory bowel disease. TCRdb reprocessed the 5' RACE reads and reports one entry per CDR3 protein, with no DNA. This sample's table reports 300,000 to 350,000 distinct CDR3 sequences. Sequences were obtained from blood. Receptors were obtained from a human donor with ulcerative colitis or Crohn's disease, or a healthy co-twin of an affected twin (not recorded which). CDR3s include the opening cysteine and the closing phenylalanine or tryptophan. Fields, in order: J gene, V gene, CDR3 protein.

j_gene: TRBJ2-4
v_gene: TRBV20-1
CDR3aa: CSTDRIAKNIQYF

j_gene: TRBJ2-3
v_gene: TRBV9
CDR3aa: CASSPIAGGTDTQYF

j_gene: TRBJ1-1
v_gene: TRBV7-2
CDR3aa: CASSLVAGEIEAFF

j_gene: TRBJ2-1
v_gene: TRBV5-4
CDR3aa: CASSLSMASGGNEQFF

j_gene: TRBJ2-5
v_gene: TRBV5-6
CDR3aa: CASSLSQGSQYF

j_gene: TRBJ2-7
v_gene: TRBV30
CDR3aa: CAWSVLGAVGHYEQYF

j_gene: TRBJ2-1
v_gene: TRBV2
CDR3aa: CASKADYNEQFF

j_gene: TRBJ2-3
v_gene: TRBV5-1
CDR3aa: CASSLRGSADTQYF

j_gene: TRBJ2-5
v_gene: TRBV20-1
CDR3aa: CSARRTSGQETQYF

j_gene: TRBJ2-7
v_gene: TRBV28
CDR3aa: CASSLSGTGNYGEQYF

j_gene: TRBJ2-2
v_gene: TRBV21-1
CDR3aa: CASSKDPTGELFF

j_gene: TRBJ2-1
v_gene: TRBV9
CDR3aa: CASSVDSGAVEQFF

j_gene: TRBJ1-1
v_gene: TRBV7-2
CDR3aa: CASSADRGTEAFF

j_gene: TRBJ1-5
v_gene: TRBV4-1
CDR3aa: CASSQVVSNQPQHF

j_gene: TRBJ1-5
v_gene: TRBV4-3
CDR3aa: CASSQDQGADQPQHF

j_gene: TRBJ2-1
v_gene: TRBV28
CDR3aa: CASRKAYNEQFF

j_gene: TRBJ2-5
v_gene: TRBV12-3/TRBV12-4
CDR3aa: CASSGLGETQYF

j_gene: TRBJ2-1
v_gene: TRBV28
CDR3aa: CASVAVSSYNEQFF

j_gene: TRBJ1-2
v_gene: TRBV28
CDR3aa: CASSSGQEVGYGYTF

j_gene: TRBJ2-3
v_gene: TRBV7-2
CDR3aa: CASRVAGAQDTQYF

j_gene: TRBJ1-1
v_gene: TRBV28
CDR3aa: CASSGVGGLNTEAFF

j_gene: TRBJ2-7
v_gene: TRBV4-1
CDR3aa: CASSPGQPNEQYF

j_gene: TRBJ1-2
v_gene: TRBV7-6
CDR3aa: CASSKIPFGINYGYTF

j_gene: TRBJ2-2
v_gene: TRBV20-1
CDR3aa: CSAPKRGGTGELFF

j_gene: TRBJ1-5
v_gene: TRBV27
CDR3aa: CASTSQGLGGSNQPQHF